This is a list of T cell receptor beta chains from one sample in a study of OX40 agonist ivuxolimab in advanced cancers. TCRdb's copy holds only in-frame clones and misses some; the assay was immunoSEQ multiplex PCR. This table holds 60,000 to 70,000 clones, less than 90% found once. Sequences were derived from CD4+ or CD8+ T cells sorted from blood, sampled in a trial of the OX40 agonist ivuxolimab. Receptor source: an adult with an advanced solid tumor such as melanoma, head and neck, liver or kidney cancer. CDR3s include the opening cysteine and the closing phenylalanine or tryptophan. Fields, in order: CDR3 DNA, CDR3 protein, clone size, D gene, J gene, V gene. D genes are given only for firm matches. Clone size is stated in some rows and not others, as once, few, many or a class when expanded.

cdr3_nt: TGTGCCAGCAGCTTTCGGATTCTAGTTCCGGGGGAGCTGTTTTTT; cdr3_aa: CASSFRILVPGELFF; clone_size: .; d_call: .; j_call: TRBJ2-2; v_call: TRBV7-2
cdr3_nt: TGCGCCAGCAGCCAAGATATGCGACAGGGGCGGTACTATGGCTACACCTTC; cdr3_aa: CASSQDMRQGRYYGYTF; clone_size: few; d_call: TRBD1; j_call: TRBJ1-2; v_call: TRBV4-3
cdr3_nt: TGTGCCAGCAGCGTCGACAGGGGTAAAGAGACCCAGTACTTC; cdr3_aa: CASSVDRGKETQYF; clone_size: few; d_call: TRBD1; j_call: TRBJ2-5; v_call: TRBV9
cdr3_nt: TGTGCCAGCAGCCAAAGGGGGGATCAGCCCCAGCATTTT; cdr3_aa: CASSQRGDQPQHF; clone_size: .; d_call: .; j_call: TRBJ1-5; v_call: TRBV7-2
cdr3_nt: TGTGCCAGCAGCTTTCGGACGGCTGACTACGAGCAGTACTTC; cdr3_aa: CASSFRTADYEQYF; clone_size: .; d_call: .; j_call: TRBJ2-7; v_call: TRBV11-2
cdr3_nt: TGTGCCAGCAGCGAGACGGGACGGACGTATGCCACTGAAGCTTTCTTT; cdr3_aa: CASSETGRTYATEAFF; clone_size: .; d_call: .; j_call: TRBJ1-1; v_call: TRBV5-4
cdr3_nt: TGTGCCATCAGTGAGTCTCAGGTAACCCACGAGCAGTACTTC; cdr3_aa: CAISESQVTHEQYF; clone_size: .; d_call: .; j_call: TRBJ2-7; v_call: TRBV10-3
cdr3_nt: TGTGCCTGGAGTCGGGTTGCCAGGGGGGCAAACTATGGCTACACCTTC; cdr3_aa: CAWSRVARGANYGYTF; clone_size: .; d_call: TRBD1; j_call: TRBJ1-2; v_call: TRBV30
cdr3_nt: TGTGCCAGCAGTTACTCGGGGGCCCGGGGGGGGGAGCAGTACTTC; cdr3_aa: CASSYSGARGGEQYF; clone_size: .; d_call: TRBD2; j_call: TRBJ2-7; v_call: TRBV6-5
cdr3_nt: TGTGCCAGCAGTGGACCCTTCACAGATACGCAGTATTTT; cdr3_aa: CASSGPFTDTQYF; clone_size: .; d_call: .; j_call: TRBJ2-3; v_call: TRBV2
cdr3_nt: TGTGCCAGCAGAGAGCGCAAGATCTACAATGAGCAGTTCTTC; cdr3_aa: CASRERKIYNEQFF; clone_size: .; d_call: .; j_call: TRBJ2-1; v_call: TRBV28
cdr3_nt: TGCAGTGCACAGGGAAACACCATATATTTT; cdr3_aa: CSAQGNTIYF; clone_size: .; d_call: .; j_call: TRBJ1-3; v_call: TRBV20-1
cdr3_nt: TGTGCCAGCAGCTTCGCTAGCAGGGACTACGAGCAGTACTTC; cdr3_aa: CASSFASRDYEQYF; clone_size: .; d_call: .; j_call: TRBJ2-7; v_call: TRBV7-2
cdr3_nt: TGTGCCAGCAGTTACTCGTTCACAGCACCCTACGAGCAGTACTTC; cdr3_aa: CASSYSFTAPYEQYF; clone_size: .; d_call: .; j_call: TRBJ2-7; v_call: TRBV6-5
cdr3_nt: TGTGCCAGCAGTAGCACGAACACTGAAGCTTTCTTT; cdr3_aa: CASSSTNTEAFF; clone_size: .; d_call: .; j_call: TRBJ1-1; v_call: TRBV6-5
cdr3_nt: TGTGCCAGCAGCCCTCCAGGGGGTTTCCGAGAGACCCAGTACTTC; cdr3_aa: CASSPPGGFRETQYF; clone_size: .; d_call: TRBD1; j_call: TRBJ2-5; v_call: TRBV7-8